This T cell receptor (beta chain) derives from a study of blood T cell repertoires in COVID-19. Study summary: Collection of acute and convalescent COVID-19 samples took place in the United States, Italy and Spain. In each case, the material was cDNA or gDNA derived from T cells, B-cell-depleted T cells, or PBMCs.

The CDR3 consists of 16 residues. The germline V gene encodes CDR1 MGHDK and CDR2 SYGVNS. Trimming removed 4 bases from V and 1 base from J; junction bases left unmatched: 6. This clone showed up just once. In the authors' methods: How many nucleated cells were present was estimated from reference gene primer amplification. Produced via immunoSEQ multiplex PCR; TCRdb's table is partial and in-frame only. V and J calls and clone size are as listed in that table; D and trimming were resolved from the DNA. The table shows under 200,000 clones, with about 86% occurring only once. The TCR sequence derives from a man between 18 and 29 years old with acute or convalescent COVID-19. The specimen was peripheral blood. The V gene is TRBV25-1, the J gene TRBJ2-5; 10 bases match TRBD1. CDR3 protein: CASSVLGQGGQETQYF. CDR3 bases: TGTGCCAGCAGTGTCTTAGGACAGGGGGGCCAAGAGACCCAGTACTTC.